This T cell receptor (beta chain) appears in the sequencing data of a study of regulatory T cells in long-lasting Graves disease. The CDR3 is 15 amino acids. Per germline, CDR1 MDHEN and CDR2 SYDVKM. V was pared by 5 bases and J by 3 bases, with 14 bases between. To make TCR beta libraries, researchers used iRepertoire HTBI primers and Arm-PCR of CDR3 regions. TCRdb re-analysed the multiplex PCR reads in MiXCR, keeping a single row per CDR3 protein. The profile covers roughly 440,000 distinct CDR3 sequences, with approximately 16% appearing a single time and less than 30% taken by the ten largest. Regarding time point: newly diagnosed GD, antithyroid drugs for less than 3 months. The authors made the TCR library using RNA they extracted from PBMCs. In addition, the sample was reused for a study of T cells in Graves' hyperthyroidism and ophthalmopathy.

The chain uses TRBV28 and TRBJ1-5, with D possibly TRBD1 on 6 matching bases. This clonotype was obtained from a woman aged 18-30 years with Graves disease. Material: peripheral blood mononuclear cells (PBMCs), obtained at new diagnosis, from a patient treated with antithyroid drugs. This CDR3 is CASSVQGLSNQPQHF. The CDR3 DNA reads TGTGCCAGCAGTGTACAGGGACTATCCAATCAGCCCCAGCATTTT.